These 11 T cell receptor beta chains originate from one sample sequenced in a study of regulatory T cells in long-lasting Graves disease (dated by TCRdb to the early 2020s). Libraries were constructed by multiplex PCR. TCRdb shows the sequencer as Illumina HiSeq 4000. To build TCR beta libraries, CDR3 regions were amplified by Arm-PCR using iRepertoire HTBI primers. The raw public data were reprocessed by TCRdb itself: fastp quality trimming at Q25, MiXCR clonotype calling, in-frame beta chains only. Under each unique CDR3 protein, matching rows form one entry showing the most common genes and DNA. The table for this sample lists some 340,000 distinct CDR3 sequences; around 11% of them were counted only once. About 19% of the sample lies in the top ten. What this sample's time point label stands for: newly diagnosed GD, antithyroid drugs for less than 3 months. For both TCR sequencing and RNA sequencing, RNA was extracted from PBMCs in TRIzol.

The data were also submitted as part of a second study, on T cells in Graves' hyperthyroidism and ophthalmopathy.

Sequencing used peripheral blood mononuclear cells (PBMCs), obtained at new diagnosis, from a patient treated with antithyroid drugs. These receptors originate from a woman younger than 30 with Graves disease. Donor details come from another sample of the same person, matched by shared clones.

This clonotype was counted at least ten times. CDR3 nucleotides: TGCAGTGCTAGCAACACCGGGACCCCCGGGGATACGCAGTATTTT. It encodes CSASNTGTPGDTQYF. The V gene is TRBV20-1, the J gene TRBJ2-3; D could derive from TRBD1 or TRBD2 (5 bases each). There are 15 residues in the CDR3. Germline CDR1 DFQATT, CDR2 SNEGSKA (reference sequence). V lost 3 bases and J 6 bases, leaving 19 bases between the germline ends.

The chain links TRBV7-3 to TRBJ1-6, with 7 bases aligning to TRBD1. The germline V gene encodes CDR1 SGHTA and CDR2 FQGTGA. This CDR3 spans 14 amino acids. After removal of 5 bases from V and 10 bases from J, the junction contained 8 bases not matched to a gene. The CDR3 sequence is CASSEQGSKSPLHF. Written as DNA, the CDR3 is TGTGCCAGCAGCGAACAGGGGAGCAAGTCACCCCTCCACTTT.

This clonotype was seen repeatedly, ten times or more. V usage is TRBV27 and J usage is TRBJ1-1; a weak D match, TRBD1 (5 bases). This CDR3 comprises 13 residues. V lost 7 bases to trimming and J lost 5 bases, with 14 bases between them. CDR1 and CDR2 (germline): MNHEY, SMNVEV (reference sequence). The DNA for the CDR3 is TGTGCCAGCAATTCCAGGGTGGTGACTGAAGCTTTCTTT. Translation gives CASNSRVVTEAFF.

This clonotype has at least ten counts. The V and J genes are TRBV7-2 and TRBJ2-7, with TRBD1 matching 7 bases. This CDR3 is 14 amino acids long. Germline CDR1 and CDR2: SGHTA and FQGNSA. After removal of 1 base from V and 3 bases from J, the junction contained 3 bases not matched to a gene. CDR3: CASSLDRGLYEQYF. The CDR3 DNA follows: TGTGCCAGCAGCTTAGACAGGGGTCTCTACGAGCAGTACTTC.

This clonotype has ten or more counts. The chain uses TRBV12-3 or TRBV12-4 and TRBJ2-3; D is perhaps TRBD2 (7 bases). The CDR3 has 17 amino acids. V was trimmed by 10 bases and J by 0 bases, leaving 23 bases between them. CDR3 sequence reads: CATRGWLAASSTDTQYF. CDR3 coding DNA: TGTGCCACCAGGGGATGGCTAGCGGCATCTAGCACAGATACGCAGTATTTT.

This clonotype was recorded a few times. The CDR3 sequence: CASIGTGGHEQYF. The CDR3 DNA follows: TGTGCCAGCATCGGGACAGGGGGCCACGAGCAGTACTTC. The chain joins TRBV28 to TRBJ2-7; 12 bases fit TRBD1. Trimming took 7 bases from V and 5 from J; bases not matched to a gene: 3. The CDR3 is 13 residues long. Germline V gene data show CDR1 as MDHEN and CDR2 as SYDVKM.

V gene TRBV15 combines with J gene TRBJ2-1, with 10 bases that match TRBD1. This CDR3 region has 15 residues. Germline V CDR1 and CDR2: LNHNV, YYDKDF (reference sequence). The ends lost 4 bases at V and 6 bases at J; junction bases unmatched: 6. The CDR3, as DNA: TGTGCCACCAGCAAACCGGGACAGGGGTCCAATGAGCAGTTCTTC. Residues: CATSKPGQGSNEQFF.

This clonotype turned up a few times. The V gene is TRBV20-1, the J gene TRBJ2-3; D tentatively fits TRBD1 or TRBD2 (5 bases each). This CDR3 region has 15 residues. In germline, CDR1 is DFQATT, CDR2 SNEGSKA (reference sequence). Trimming pared 6 bases from V and 6 bases from J, leaving 22 bases between. Here the CDR3 DNA reads TGCAGTGCCCTTAAGGGGCCCCCAGGGAGTGATACGCAGTATTTT. Protein product: CSALKGPPGSDTQYF.

The genes are TRBV29-1 and TRBJ1-2; no clear D gene. V lost 4 bases to trimming and J lost 0 bases, with 9 bases between them. The CDR3 runs to 13 residues. The germline gives CDR1 SQVTM, CDR2 ANQGSEA. CDR3 in DNA: TGCAGCGTTGTAGGCAAACCTAACTATGGCTACACCTTC. It is translated as CSVVGKPNYGYTF.

The chain joins TRBV5-1 to TRBJ1-4; maybe TRBD1 (6 bases). CDR1 and CDR2 from the germline V gene are SGHRS and YFSETQ. Deletions cut 0 bases from V and 6 bases from J, with 9 bases between. This CDR3 has 14 amino acids. DNA for the CDR3: TGCGCCAGCAGCTTGGGACAGGTGGATGAAAAACTGTTTTTT. Protein: CASSLGQVDEKLFF.

This clonotype was counted ten times or more. This rearrangement joins TRBV20-1 to TRBJ1-2; D gene ambiguous. CDR3 length equals 11 residues. Trimming removed 5 bases at V and 6 bases at J, with 10 bases between. From germline, CDR1 is DFQATT and CDR2 SNEGSKA (reference sequence). Here the CDR3 reads CSAFRGDGYTF. The CDR3, as DNA: TGCAGTGCTTTCCGGGGAGATGGCTACACCTTC.